The source of this TCR beta chain is a study of blood T cells in healthy people across ages. Worth noting for this clonotype: A junction boundary mismatches the germline segment, possibly from a read error.

Per the germline V gene, CDR1 is MDHEN and CDR2 is SYDVKM. The CDR3 extends over 14 amino acids. Primed by a sample-barcoded 5' primer and a J-beta primer mix, a second PCR proceeded for about 6 to 11 cycles. From the 5' RACE reads, TCRdb called clonotypes with MiXCR, one entry per CDR3 protein. This table holds over 1,500,000 distinct CDR3 sequences, approximately 40% found once. The rearrangement joins TRBV28 to TRBJ1-6; possibly TRBD1 for D (5 bases). Sequencing was carried out using blood. The clonotype originates from a human donor in good health. In nucleotides, the CDR3 is TGTGCCAACAGTTTATGGGCAGGGTCCTCACCCCTCCACTTT. This translates into CANSLWAGSSPLHF.